The TCR beta chain under discussion was sequenced for a study of PD-L1 blockade in urothelial cancer. Measured with immunoSEQ multiplex PCR; TCRdb has only the in-frame clones, and not every one. Here the sample spans 35,000 to 45,000 clones, about nine tenths being singletons. The germline CDR1 and CDR2 sequences are MNHEY and SVGAGI. The V gene end was trimmed by 7 bases and the J gene end by 0 bases; junction bases not matched to a gene: 6. This CDR3 comprises 14 residues. This specimen consisted of PBMCs, obtained around atezolizumab (anti-PD-L1) treatment. The J gene is TRBJ2-7, the V gene TRBV6-5, with 7 bases aligning to TRBD1. The receptor comes from a man in his 70s with urothelial cancer. Written as DNA, the CDR3 is TGTGCCAGCAAACAGGGGCCTTTCTCCTACGAGCAGTACTTC. Its protein product is CASKQGPFSYEQYF.